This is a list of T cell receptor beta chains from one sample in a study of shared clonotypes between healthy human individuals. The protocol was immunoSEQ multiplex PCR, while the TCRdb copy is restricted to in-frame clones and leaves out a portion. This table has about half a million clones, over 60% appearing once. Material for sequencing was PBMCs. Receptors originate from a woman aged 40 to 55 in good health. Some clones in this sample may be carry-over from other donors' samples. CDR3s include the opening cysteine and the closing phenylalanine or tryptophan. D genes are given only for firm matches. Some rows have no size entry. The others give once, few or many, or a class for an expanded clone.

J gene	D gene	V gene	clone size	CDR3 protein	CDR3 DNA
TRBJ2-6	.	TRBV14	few	CASSKGLTSGANVLTF	TGTGCCAGCAGCAAAGGACTGACCTCTGGGGCCAACGTCCTGACTTTC
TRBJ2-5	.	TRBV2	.	CASSEIQQETQYF	TGTGCCAGCAGTGAGATCCAACAAGAGACCCAGTACTTC
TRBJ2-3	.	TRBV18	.	CASSPATDTQYF	TGTGCCAGCTCACCAGCCACAGATACGCAGTATTTT
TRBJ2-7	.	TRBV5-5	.	CASSLDPTGGGEQYF	TGTGCCAGCAGCTTGGATCCTACGGGGGGCGGCGAGCAGTACTTC
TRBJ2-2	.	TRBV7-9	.	CASSLSAGELFF	TGTGCCAGCAGCTTATCCGCCGGGGAGCTGTTTTTT
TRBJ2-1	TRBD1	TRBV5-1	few	CASSLATGGLNNEQFF	TGCGCCAGCAGCTTGGCGACAGGGGGGCTTAACAATGAGCAGTTCTTC
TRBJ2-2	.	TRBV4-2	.	CASSQDGAGELFF	TGTGCCAGCAGCCAAGATGGCGCCGGGGAGCTGTTTTTT
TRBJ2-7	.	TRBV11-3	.	CASSFGRTYEQYF	TGTGCCAGCAGCTTCGGACGTACCTACGAGCAGTACTTC
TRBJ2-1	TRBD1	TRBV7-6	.	CASGGQGAPFGSEQFF	TGTGCCAGTGGGGGGCAGGGGGCACCCTTTGGTAGCGAGCAGTTCTTC
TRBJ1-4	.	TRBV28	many	CASSSPDRKKLFF	TGTGCCAGCAGTTCACCTGACAGAAAAAAACTGTTTTTT
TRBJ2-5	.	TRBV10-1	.	CASSEEWETQYF	TGCGCCAGCAGTGAGGAATGGGAGACCCAGTACTTC
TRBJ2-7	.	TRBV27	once	CATSPGPGSSYEQYF	TGTGCCACCTCACCTGGGCCGGGAAGCTCCTACGAGCAGTACTTC
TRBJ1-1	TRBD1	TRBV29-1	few	CSVVGQGNTEAFF	TGCAGCGTCGTTGGACAGGGGAACACTGAAGCTTTCTTT
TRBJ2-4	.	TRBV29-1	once	CSVEDGRGKNIQYF	TGCAGCGTTGAAGATGGAAGGGGCAAAAACATTCAGTACTTC
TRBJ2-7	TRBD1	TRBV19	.	CASSTRTGDEQYF	TGTGCCAGTAGTACCCGGACAGGGGACGAGCAGTACTTC
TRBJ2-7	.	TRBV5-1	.	CASSRGSYEQYF	TGCGCCAGCAGCCGTGGATCCTACGAGCAGTACTTC
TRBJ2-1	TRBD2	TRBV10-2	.	CASRTSGYNEQFF	TGCGCCAGTCGGACTAGCGGTTACAATGAGCAGTTCTTC
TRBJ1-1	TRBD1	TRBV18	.	CASSPPTAGAGGRKAFF	TGTGCCAGCTCACCACCCACTGCAGGGGCAGGGGGTCGTAAAGCTTTCTTT
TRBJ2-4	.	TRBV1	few	CTSSQDGQLGREGENIQYF	TGCACCAGCAGCCAAGATGGCCAATTGGGGCGGGAGGGCGAAAACATTCAGTACTTC
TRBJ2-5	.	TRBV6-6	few	CASSPSEQETQYF	TGTGCCAGCAGTCCCTCGGAGCAAGAGACCCAGTACTTC
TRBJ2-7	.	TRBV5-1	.	CASSSGVPGAYEQYF	TGCGCCAGCAGCTCGGGAGTCCCCGGGGCCTACGAGCAGTACTTC
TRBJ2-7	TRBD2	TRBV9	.	CASSERLARDEQYF	TGTGCCAGCAGCGAGAGACTAGCACGGGACGAGCAGTACTTC
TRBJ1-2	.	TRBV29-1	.	CSVEGFSDYGYTF	TGCAGCGTTGAGGGGTTCTCAGACTATGGCTACACCTTC
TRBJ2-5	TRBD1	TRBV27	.	CASSNTGTGAVGQYF	TGTGCCAGCAGTAATACCGGGACAGGGGCCGTAGGCCAGTACTTC
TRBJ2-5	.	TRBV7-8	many	CASSEQDYQETQYF	TGTGCCAGCAGCGAACAGGATTACCAAGAGACCCAGTACTTC
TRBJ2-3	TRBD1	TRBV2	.	CASSEQGASTDTQYF	TGTGCCAGCAGTGAACAGGGGGCGAGCACAGATACGCAGTATTTT
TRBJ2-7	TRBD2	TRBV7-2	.	CASSLRLAGKGEQYF	TGTGCCAGCAGCTTAAGGCTAGCGGGAAAAGGGGAGCAGTACTTC
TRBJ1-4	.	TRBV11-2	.	CASSLVRGNGEKLFF	TGTGCCAGCAGCTTAGTTCGAGGGAACGGTGAAAAACTGTTTTTT
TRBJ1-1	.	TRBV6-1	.	CAIRGRAADTEAFF	TGTGCCATCCGGGGGAGGGCGGCGGACACTGAAGCTTTCTTT
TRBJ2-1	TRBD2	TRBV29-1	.	CSVDKSASGSSGQFF	TGCAGCGTTGATAAGTCCGCTAGCGGCTCCTCCGGGCAGTTCTTC
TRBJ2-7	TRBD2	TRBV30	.	CAWSVRGSYEQYF	TGTGCCTGGAGTGTCCGCGGGAGCTACGAGCAGTACTTC
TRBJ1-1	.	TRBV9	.	CASSVAGHMNTEAFF	TGTGCCAGCAGCGTAGCCGGCCACATGAACACTGAAGCTTTCTTT
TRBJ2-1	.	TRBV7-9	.	CASSSPGYNEQFF	TGTGCCAGCAGCTCGCCCGGTTACAATGAGCAGTTCTTC
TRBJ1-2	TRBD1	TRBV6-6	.	CASTLQGAHYGYTF	TGTGCCAGCACCTTACAGGGGGCCCACTATGGCTACACCTTC
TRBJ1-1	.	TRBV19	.	CASRVKGATEAFF	TGTGCCAGTAGGGTAAAAGGGGCCACTGAAGCTTTCTTT
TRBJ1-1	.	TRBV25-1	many	CASSEGDRKTEAFF	TGTGCCAGCAGTGAAGGGGATCGGAAGACTGAAGCTTTCTTT
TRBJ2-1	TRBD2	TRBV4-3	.	CASSQVAGLHNEQFF	TGCGCCAGCAGCCAAGTAGCGGGATTACACAATGAGCAGTTCTTC
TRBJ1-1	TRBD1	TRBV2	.	CASSDRDSLAFF	TGTGCCAGCAGTGATCGGGACAGCCTAGCTTTCTTT